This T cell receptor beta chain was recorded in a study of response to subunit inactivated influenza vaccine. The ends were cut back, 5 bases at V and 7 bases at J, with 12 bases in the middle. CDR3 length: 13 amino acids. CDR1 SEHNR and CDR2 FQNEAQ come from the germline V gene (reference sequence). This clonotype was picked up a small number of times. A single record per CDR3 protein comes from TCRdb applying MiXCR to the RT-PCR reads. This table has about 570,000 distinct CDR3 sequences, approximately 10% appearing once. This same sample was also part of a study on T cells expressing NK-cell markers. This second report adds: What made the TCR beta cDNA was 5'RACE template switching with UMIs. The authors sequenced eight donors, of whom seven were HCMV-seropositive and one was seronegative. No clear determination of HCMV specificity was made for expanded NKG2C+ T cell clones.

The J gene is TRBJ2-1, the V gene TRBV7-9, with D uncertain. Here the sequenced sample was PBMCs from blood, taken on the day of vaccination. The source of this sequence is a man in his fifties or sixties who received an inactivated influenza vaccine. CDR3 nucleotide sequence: TGTGCCAGCAGCGACAATAGCCCAAATGAGCAGTTCTTC. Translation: CASSDNSPNEQFF.